Below are 23 T cell receptor beta chains sequenced from a single sample in a study of T cell repertoires in cytomegalovirus infection. TCRdb processed the reads anew with MiXCR; each CDR3 protein has one entry. The table shows about 830,000 distinct CDR3 sequences, with 32% occurring only once. Their antigen targets remain unknown. The source material was cultured CD8+ T cells from PBMCs, sampled from culture after CMV antigen stimulation. These receptors were collected from a human donor in good health (CMV status not recorded). Some clones in this sample may be carry-over from other donors' samples.

The chain uses TRBV20-1 and TRBJ2-1; TRBD2 matches at 7 bases. CDR3 length: 15 amino acids. Germline V CDR1 and CDR2: DFQATT, SNEGSKA (reference sequence). V lost 6 bases to trimming and J lost 4 bases; unmatched junction nucleotides: 12. CDR3 in amino acids: CSARAGGGFYNEQFF. In nucleotides, the CDR3 is TGCAGTGCCCGGGCTGGGGGAGGGTTTTACAATGAGCAGTTCTTC.

This clonotype was recorded a few times. The rearrangement joins TRBV7-9 to TRBJ2-1, with 8 bases matching TRBD2. Germline values: CDR1 SEHNR, CDR2 FQNEAQ (reference sequence). The CDR3 runs to 15 residues. The J segment lost 6 bases and the V segment lost 5 bases, leaving 9 bases of the junction unmatched. The CDR3 DNA reads TGTGCCAGCAGCCGTTCCGGGCGGGGGGCCAATGAGCAGTTCTTC. Encoded protein: CASSRSGRGANEQFF. The entire variable domain, with the rest obtained from reference TRBV7-9 and TRBJ2-1, is as follows: DTGVSQNPRHKITKRGQNVTFRCDPISEHNRLYWYRQTLGQGPEFLTYFQNEAQLEKSRLLSDRFSAERPKGSFSTLEIQRTEQGDSAMYLCASSRSGRGANEQFFGPGTRLTVL.

The gene calls are TRBV4-1 and TRBJ2-1, with 12 bases that match TRBD2. This CDR3 is built from 16 residues. Looked up from germline, CDR1 is MGHRA and CDR2 is YSYEKL. V was clipped by 2 bases and J by 6 bases; unmatched bases: 5. Here the CDR3 reads CASSQTSGGMGNEQFF. In DNA form, the CDR3 reads TGCGCCAGCAGCCAAACTAGCGGGGGGATGGGCAATGAGCAGTTCTTC.

This clonotype was counted between two and nine times. The chain combines TRBV24-1 with TRBJ2-2; D gene unclear. With 1 base removed from V and 6 bases from J, the gap between germline ends came to 8 bases. The CDR3 has 14 amino acids. The germline V gene has CDR1 KGHDR and CDR2 SFDVKD. CDR3 in amino acids: CATSDFVGAGELFF. The CDR3 nucleotides are TGTGCCACCAGTGATTTTGTCGGAGCCGGGGAGCTGTTTTTT.

The rearrangement uses TRBV28 and TRBJ2-3, with 12 nucleotides matching TRBD2. Germline CDR1 reads MDHEN; CDR2 reads SYDVKM. This CDR3 is 18 amino acids long. The J segment lost 0 bases and the V segment lost 2 bases, leaving 6 bases of the junction unmatched. The CDR3 DNA is TGTGCCAGCAGTTTAGCTAGCGGGGGGGGAACAAGCACAGATACGCAGTATTTT. Translating gives CASSLASGGGTSTDTQYF.

V usage is TRBV10-3 and J usage is TRBJ2-2, with a weak D call TRBD2 (7 bases). The CDR3 is 17 amino acids. With 7 bases removed from V and 2 bases from J, the gap between germline ends came to 20 bases. Germline values: CDR1 ENHRY, CDR2 SYGVKD. The CDR3 spells CAIMAGANSLNTGELFF. The CDR3 region has the DNA TGTGCCATCATGGCGGGGGCCAATTCGCTAAACACCGGGGAGCTGTTTTTT.

This clonotype was observed many times. The V gene is TRBV7-9, the J gene TRBJ1-5; the D is unclear. V was pared by 2 bases and J by 0 bases, with 11 bases between. Germline values: CDR1 SEHNR, CDR2 FQNEAQ (reference sequence). The length of the CDR3 is 16 residues. CDR3 DNA sequence: TGTGCCAGCAGCTTAAGTCTGGGGAATAGCAATCAGCCCCAGCATTTT. Residues: CASSLSLGNSNQPQHF.

V and J are TRBV10-2 and TRBJ1-1, with a possible D match to TRBD1 (5 bases). Per the germline V gene, CDR1 is WSHSY and CDR2 is SAAADI. This CDR3 is built from 14 residues. V gave up 7 bases and J gave up 5 bases, with 17 bases separating them. The CDR3 is CASIIQGVGTEAFF. The CDR3 DNA reads TGCGCCAGCATCATCCAGGGTGTAGGGACTGAAGCTTTCTTT.

This clonotype has more than one count but fewer than ten. The rearrangement links TRBV6-1 to TRBJ2-7, with D possibly matching TRBD2 (6 bases). CDR1 MNHNS and CDR2 SASEGT come from the germline V gene. With 8 bases removed from V and 4 bases from J, the gap between germline ends came to 18 bases. There are 14 residues in the CDR3. The CDR3 bases are TGTGCCAGCGGCTTAGGGAGGCTAGCGTACGAGCAGTACTTC. This gives the protein CASGLGRLAYEQYF.

A note on this clonotype: A much larger clone lies one base from this, so it may be a read error. The chain combines TRBV11-2 with TRBJ1-2; D may be TRBD1 (5 bases). CDR1 and CDR2 (germline): SGHAT, FQNNGV. Trimming pared 4 bases from V and 9 bases from J, leaving 24 bases between. This CDR3 comprises 16 residues. The CDR3 is CASSSSGQGRMSSYTF. As DNA, the CDR3 is TGTGCCAGCAGCTCCTCGGGGCAGGGCCGGATGAGTAGCTACACCTTC.

There are a few counts of this clonotype. The V call is TRBV27, the J call TRBJ2-5; TRBD1 is a possible D gene (5 bases). Germline V gene sequence: CDR1 MNHEY, CDR2 SMNVEV (reference sequence). The CDR3 contains 15 residues. Trimming removed 5 bases from V and 5 bases from J, with 18 bases in between. The CDR3 region has the DNA TGTGCCAGCAGTCCCGGAACAAAGAAGGGGGAGACCCAGTACTTC. Its translation: CASSPGTKKGETQYF.

This clonotype came up a few times. The rearrangement joins TRBV4-2 to TRBJ1-1; D possibly corresponds to TRBD1 (6 bases). Germline assignment: CDR1 LGHNA and CDR2 YNFKEQ. V dropped 0 bases and J dropped 2 bases, with 10 bases sitting between them. The CDR3 runs 15 residues. DNA for the CDR3: TGTGCCAGCAGCCAAGAAGAACAGGGAAACACTGAAGCTTTCTTT. It translates to CASSQEEQGNTEAFF.

The chain has TRBV20-1 and TRBJ2-3; TRBD1 matches at 7 bases. Germline V lookup: CDR1 DFQATT, CDR2 SNEGSKA (reference sequence). V trimming: 5 bases; J trimming: 4 bases; junction bases outside the gene matches: 6. This CDR3 comprises 13 residues. CDR3 protein: CSAFDRDPDTQYF. The CDR3 bases are TGCAGTGCTTTTGACAGGGACCCAGATACGCAGTATTTT.

The V call is TRBV7-3, the J call TRBJ2-7; a weak D match, TRBD1 (7 bases). CDR1 SGHTA and CDR2 FQGTGA come from the germline V gene. Trimming removed 5 bases at V and 7 bases at J, with 18 bases between. This CDR3 comprises 14 residues. The CDR3 coding sequence is TGTGCCAGCAGCCCCGGTCCCAGGGGGGAAGAGCAGTACGTC. It specifies CASSPGPRGEEQYV.

This clonotype was detected a few times. The chain uses TRBV6-2 or TRBV6-3 and TRBJ1-6; D not certain. Germline-derived CDR1 and CDR2 are MNHEY and SVGEGT. The CDR3 has 15 residues. Trimming took off 8 bases at V and 5 bases at J, with 16 bases between the two ends. This CDR3 is CASWSAPSDNSPLHF. The DNA of the CDR3 is TGTGCCAGCTGGTCGGCGCCAAGCGATAATTCACCCCTCCACTTT.

This clonotype was counted only a few times. This sequence joins TRBV24-1 and TRBJ2-1; D gene ambiguous. The length of the CDR3 is 12 residues. Deletions cut 1 base from V and 15 bases from J, with 12 bases between. CDR1 and CDR2 from the germline V gene are KGHDR and SFDVKD. In DNA, the CDR3 is TGTGCCACCAGTGATTTAGAAAATCGAGCGTTCTTC. The encoded protein is CATSDLENRAFF.

To note about this clonotype: One junction end does not reproduce the germline sequence, and a read error may be involved. The chain uses TRBV7-8 and TRBJ2-3; tentatively, D is TRBD1 or TRBD2 (7 bases each). Germline CDR1 reads SGHVS; CDR2 reads FQNEAQ. This CDR3 spans 17 amino acids. In DNA, the CDR3 is TGTGCCAACAGCACCTTTGGGGGGGACAGCGGGACAGATACGCAGTATTTT. This translates into CANSTFGGDSGTDTQYF.

This chain uses TRBV12-3 or TRBV12-4 with TRBJ1-1; perhaps TRBD1 as D (5 bases). V lost 3 bases and J lost 5, with 19 bases in between. The CDR3 spans 16 residues. The CDR3: CASSFWAGDLSTEAFF. The CDR3 nucleotides are TGTGCCAGCAGTTTTTGGGCGGGGGATTTAAGTACTGAAGCTTTCTTT.

V is TRBV7-3 and J is TRBJ2-6; D unresolved. V was trimmed by 5 bases and J by 5 bases, leaving 10 bases between them. This CDR3 is 14 amino acids long. Germline loops: CDR1 SGHTA, CDR2 FQGTGA. CDR3 amino acids: CASSPGPWANVLTF. The CDR3 bases are TGTGCCAGCAGCCCTGGCCCCTGGGCCAACGTCCTGACTTTC.

The genes are TRBV4-1 and TRBJ2-1; D is perhaps TRBD1 or TRBD2 (5 bases each). The V end was cut by 7 bases, the J end by 10 bases, with 26 bases between. Looked up from germline, CDR1 is MGHRA and CDR2 is YSYEKL. The CDR3 covers 16 residues. CDR3 bases: TGCGCCAGCACAAGCACACAGTCGGGGCCCGGATGGGAGCAGTTCTTC. Protein product: CASTSTQSGPGWEQFF.

This clonotype showed up just a few times. This chain connects TRBV19 to TRBJ1-2; D ambiguous. In germline, CDR1 is LNHDA, CDR2 SQIVND (reference sequence). The CDR3 extends over 13 amino acids. Trimming shortened V by 6 bases and J by 3 bases, and 11 bases separated the two germline ends. The DNA of the CDR3 is TGTGCCAGTAGGATCGACACTCACTATGGCTACACCTTC. This encodes CASRIDTHYGYTF.

The chain uses TRBV6-5 and TRBJ2-7; a weak D match, TRBD2 (7 bases). V was pared by 7 bases and J by 2 bases, with 12 bases between. The germline V gene has CDR1 MNHEY and CDR2 SVGAGI. There are 13 residues in the CDR3. The CDR3 nucleotides are TGTGCCAGCATAGGGGGGGAAACCTACGAGCAGTACTTC. This gives the protein CASIGGETYEQYF.

This clonotype was counted between two and nine times. This chain uses TRBV7-4 with TRBJ2-2, with 10 bases matching TRBD2. The CDR3 has 16 amino acids. J lost 0 bases, V lost 5 bases, and 3 bases had no gene match. Per germline, CDR1 SGHVT and CDR2 SQSDAQ. Here the CDR3 reads CASSQGLATNTGELFF. In DNA form, the CDR3 reads TGTGCCAGCAGCCAGGGACTAGCGACGAACACCGGGGAGCTGTTTTTT.